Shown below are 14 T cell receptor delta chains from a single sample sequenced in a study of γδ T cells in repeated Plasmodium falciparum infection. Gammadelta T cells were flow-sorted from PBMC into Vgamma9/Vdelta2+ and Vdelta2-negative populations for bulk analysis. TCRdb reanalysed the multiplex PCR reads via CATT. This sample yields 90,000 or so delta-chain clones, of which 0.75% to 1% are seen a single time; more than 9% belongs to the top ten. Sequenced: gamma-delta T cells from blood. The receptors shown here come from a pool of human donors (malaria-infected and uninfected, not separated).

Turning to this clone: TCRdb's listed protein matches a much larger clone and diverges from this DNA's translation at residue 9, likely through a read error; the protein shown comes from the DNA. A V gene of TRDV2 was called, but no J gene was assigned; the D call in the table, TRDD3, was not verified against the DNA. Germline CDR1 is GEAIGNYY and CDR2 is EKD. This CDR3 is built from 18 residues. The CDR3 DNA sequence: TGTGCCTGTGACACTTTGGAAGGACCGGGGGACGACACCGATAAACTCATCTTC. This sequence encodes CACDTLEGPGDDTDKLIF.

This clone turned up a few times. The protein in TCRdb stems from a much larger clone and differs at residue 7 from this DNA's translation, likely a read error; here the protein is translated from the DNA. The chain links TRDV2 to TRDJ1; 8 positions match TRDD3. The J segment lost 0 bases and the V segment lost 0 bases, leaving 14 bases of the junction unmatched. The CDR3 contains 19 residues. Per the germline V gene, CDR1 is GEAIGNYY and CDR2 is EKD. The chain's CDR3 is CACDTDHWGAGPYTDKLIF. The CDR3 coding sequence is TGTGCCTGTGACACCGACCACTGGGGGGCCGGGCCTTACACCGATAAACTCATCTTT.

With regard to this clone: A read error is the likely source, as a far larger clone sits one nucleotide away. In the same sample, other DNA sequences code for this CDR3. CDR3 coding DNA: TGTGCTCTTGGGGAAATCCTTCCTAAGCACTGGGGGCTCTACACCGACAAACTCATCTTT. It codes for CALGEILPKHWGLYTDKLIF. The chain links TRDV1 to TRDJ1, with D possibly called TRDD2 or TRDD3 (8 bases each). The J gene is absent in TCRdb and was assigned here via DNA matching to germline. The germline V gene has CDR1 TSWWSYY and CDR2 QGS. The CDR3 consists of 20 residues.

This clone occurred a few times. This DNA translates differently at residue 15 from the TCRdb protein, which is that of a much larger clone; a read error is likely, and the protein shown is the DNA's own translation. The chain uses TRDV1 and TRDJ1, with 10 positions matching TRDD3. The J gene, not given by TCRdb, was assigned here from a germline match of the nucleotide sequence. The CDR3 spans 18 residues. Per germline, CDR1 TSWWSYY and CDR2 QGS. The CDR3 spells CALGTHLGDKYNTDELIF. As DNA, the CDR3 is TGTGCTCTTGGGACCCACCTGGGGGATAAGTATAACACCGATGAACTCATCTTT.

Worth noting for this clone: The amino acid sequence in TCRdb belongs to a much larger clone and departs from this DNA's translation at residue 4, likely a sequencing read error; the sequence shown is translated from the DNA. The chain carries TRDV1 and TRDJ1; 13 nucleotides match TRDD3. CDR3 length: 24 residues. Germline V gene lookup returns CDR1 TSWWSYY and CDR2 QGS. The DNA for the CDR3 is TGTGCTCTTAGGGAATCACGACCATCCCTAGTACTGGGGGATACGCTGGTTAAGACCGATAAACTCATCTTT. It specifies CALRESRPSLVLGDTLVKTDKLIF.

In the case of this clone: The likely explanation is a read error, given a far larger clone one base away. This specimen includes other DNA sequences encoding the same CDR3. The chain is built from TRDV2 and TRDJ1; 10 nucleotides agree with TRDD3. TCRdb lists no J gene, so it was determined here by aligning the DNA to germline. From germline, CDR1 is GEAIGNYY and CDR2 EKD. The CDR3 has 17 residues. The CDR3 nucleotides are TGTGCCTGCGACACTATTACTGGGGGATTTAACACCGATAAACTCATCTTT. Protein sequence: CACDTITGGFNTDKLIF.

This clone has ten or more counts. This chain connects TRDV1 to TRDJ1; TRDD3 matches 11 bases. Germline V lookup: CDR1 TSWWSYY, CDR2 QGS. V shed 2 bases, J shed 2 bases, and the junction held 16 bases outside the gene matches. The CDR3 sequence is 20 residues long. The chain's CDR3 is CALGEWIAGGYRSGTDKLIF. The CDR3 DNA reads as TGTGCTCTTGGGGAATGGATCGCTGGGGGATACCGCTCGGGGACCGATAAACTCATCTTT.

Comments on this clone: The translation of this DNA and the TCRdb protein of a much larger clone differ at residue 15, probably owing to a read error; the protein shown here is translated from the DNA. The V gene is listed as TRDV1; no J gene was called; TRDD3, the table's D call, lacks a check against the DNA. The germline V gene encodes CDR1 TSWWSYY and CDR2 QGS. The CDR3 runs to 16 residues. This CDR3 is CALGELLRNDSDKLTF. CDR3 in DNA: TGTGCTCTTGGGGAACTACTCCGGAATGACTCCGATAAACTCACCTTT.

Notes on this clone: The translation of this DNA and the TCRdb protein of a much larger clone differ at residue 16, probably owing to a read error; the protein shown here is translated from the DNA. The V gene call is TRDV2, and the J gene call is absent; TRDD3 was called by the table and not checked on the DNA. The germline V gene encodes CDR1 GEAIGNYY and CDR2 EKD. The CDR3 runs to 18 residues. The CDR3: CACDTVGGDTLYTDKFIF. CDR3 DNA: TGTGCCTGTGACACCGTAGGGGGGGATACTCTGTACACCGATAAATTCATCTTT.

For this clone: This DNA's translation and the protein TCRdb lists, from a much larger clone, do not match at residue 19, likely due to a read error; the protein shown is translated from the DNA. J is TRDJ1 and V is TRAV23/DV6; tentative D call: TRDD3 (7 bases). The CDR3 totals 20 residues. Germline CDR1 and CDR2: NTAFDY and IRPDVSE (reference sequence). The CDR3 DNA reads TGTGCAGCAAGCGCGTGTCCTACTCTTATGCTTAACTGGGGACGAGATAAACTCACCTTT. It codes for CAASACPTLMLNWGRDKLTF.

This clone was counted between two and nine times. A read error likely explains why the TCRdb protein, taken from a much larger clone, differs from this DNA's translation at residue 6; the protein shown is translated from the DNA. The CDR3 loop reads CALGERPADGAYRRWFGIRDSRELFF. Written as DNA, the CDR3 is TGTGCTCTTGGGGAAAGGCCCGCCGACGGGGCCTACCGACGATGGTTCGGGATCCGGGACAGTAGGGAACTCTTCTTT. The gene calls are TRDV1 and TRDJ2; either TRDD2 or TRDD3 may supply D (5 bases each). The J gene was not available in TCRdb and was assigned here by matching the DNA to germline segments. The germline gives CDR1 TSWWSYY, CDR2 QGS. The CDR3 has 26 residues. V shed 2 bases and J shed 12 bases, with 52 bases lying between them.

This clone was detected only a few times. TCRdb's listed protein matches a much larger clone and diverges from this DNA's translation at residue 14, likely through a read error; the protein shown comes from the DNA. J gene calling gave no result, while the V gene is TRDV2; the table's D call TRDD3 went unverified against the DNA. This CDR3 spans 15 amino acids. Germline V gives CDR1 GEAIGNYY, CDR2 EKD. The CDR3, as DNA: TGTGCCTGTGACAGCCTGGGGGATACCGACGATAAACTCACCTTT. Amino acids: CACDSLGDTDDKLTF.

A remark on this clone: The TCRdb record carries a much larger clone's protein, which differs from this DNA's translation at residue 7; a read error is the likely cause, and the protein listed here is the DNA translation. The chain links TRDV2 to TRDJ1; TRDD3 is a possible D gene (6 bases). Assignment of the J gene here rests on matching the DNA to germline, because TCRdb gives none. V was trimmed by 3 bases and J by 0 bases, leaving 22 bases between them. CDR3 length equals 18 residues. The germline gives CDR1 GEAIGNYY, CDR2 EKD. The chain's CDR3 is CACDAPGAGDPYTDKLIF. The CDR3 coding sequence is TGTGCCTGTGACGCCCCCGGGGCGGGGGACCCGTACACCGATAAACTCATCTTT.

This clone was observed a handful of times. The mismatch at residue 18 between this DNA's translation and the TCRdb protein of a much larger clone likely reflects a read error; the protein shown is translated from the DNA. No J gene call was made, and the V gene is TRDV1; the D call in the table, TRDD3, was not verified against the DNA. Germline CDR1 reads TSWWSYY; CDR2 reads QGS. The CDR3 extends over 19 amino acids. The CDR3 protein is CALGEPFPLILGRTDKLTF. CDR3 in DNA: TGTGCTCTTGGGGAACCTTTTCCCCTCATACTGGGTCGGACCGATAAACTCACCTTT.